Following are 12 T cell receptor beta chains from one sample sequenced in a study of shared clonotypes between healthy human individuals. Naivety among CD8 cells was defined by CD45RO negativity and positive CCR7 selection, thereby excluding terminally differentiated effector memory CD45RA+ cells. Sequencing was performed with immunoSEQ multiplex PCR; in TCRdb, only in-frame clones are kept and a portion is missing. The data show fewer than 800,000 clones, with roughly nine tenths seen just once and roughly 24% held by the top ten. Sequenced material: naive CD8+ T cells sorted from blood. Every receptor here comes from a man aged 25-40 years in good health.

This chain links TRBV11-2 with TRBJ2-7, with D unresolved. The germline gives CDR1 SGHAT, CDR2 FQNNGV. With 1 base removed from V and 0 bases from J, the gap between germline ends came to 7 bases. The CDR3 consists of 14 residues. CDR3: CASSLVRYSYEQYF. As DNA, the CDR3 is TGTGCCAGCAGCTTAGTGCGGTACTCCTACGAGCAGTACTTC.

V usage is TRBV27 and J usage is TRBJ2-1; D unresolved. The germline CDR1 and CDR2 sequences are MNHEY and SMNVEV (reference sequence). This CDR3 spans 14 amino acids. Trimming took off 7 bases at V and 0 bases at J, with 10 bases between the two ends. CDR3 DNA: TGTGCCAGCACGGACCTGAGCTCCTACAATGAGCAGTTCTTC. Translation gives CASTDLSSYNEQFF.

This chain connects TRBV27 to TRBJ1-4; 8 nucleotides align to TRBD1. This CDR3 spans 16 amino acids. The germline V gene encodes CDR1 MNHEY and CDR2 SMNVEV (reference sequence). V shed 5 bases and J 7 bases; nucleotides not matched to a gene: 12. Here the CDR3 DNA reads TGTGCCAGCAGTCCCACCCAGGGGGCGCAAAGTGAAAAACTGTTTTTT. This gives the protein CASSPTQGAQSEKLFF.

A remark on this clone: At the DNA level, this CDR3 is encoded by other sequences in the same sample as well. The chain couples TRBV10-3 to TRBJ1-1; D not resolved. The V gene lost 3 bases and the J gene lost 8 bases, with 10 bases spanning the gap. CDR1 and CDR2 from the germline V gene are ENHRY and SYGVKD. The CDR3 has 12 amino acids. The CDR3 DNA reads TGTGCCATCAGTGAAGGCGGTACGGAAGCTTTCTTT. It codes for CAISEGGTEAFF.

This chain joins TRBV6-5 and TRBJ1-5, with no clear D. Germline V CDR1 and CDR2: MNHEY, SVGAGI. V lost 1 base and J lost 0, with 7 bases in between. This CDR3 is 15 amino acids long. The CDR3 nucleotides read TGTGCCAGCAGTTACTTGAGAGATAGCAATCAGCCCCAGCATTTT. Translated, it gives CASSYLRDSNQPQHF.

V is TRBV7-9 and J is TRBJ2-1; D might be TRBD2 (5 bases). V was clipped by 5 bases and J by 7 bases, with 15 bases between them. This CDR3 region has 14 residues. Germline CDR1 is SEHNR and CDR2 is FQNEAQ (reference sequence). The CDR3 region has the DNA TGTGCCAGCAGCCTACTAGTGTCGCAAAATGAGCAGTTCTTC. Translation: CASSLLVSQNEQFF.

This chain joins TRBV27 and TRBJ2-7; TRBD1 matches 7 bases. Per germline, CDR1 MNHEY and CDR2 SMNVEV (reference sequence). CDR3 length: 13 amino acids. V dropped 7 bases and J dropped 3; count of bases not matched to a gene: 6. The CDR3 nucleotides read TGTGCCAGCACCTGGAGGACAGGCTACGAGCAGTACTTC. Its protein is CASTWRTGYEQYF.

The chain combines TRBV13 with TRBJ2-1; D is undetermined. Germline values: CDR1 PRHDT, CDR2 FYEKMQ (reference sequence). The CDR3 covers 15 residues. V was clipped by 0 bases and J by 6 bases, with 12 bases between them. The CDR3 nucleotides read TGTGCCAGCAGCTTAGGGGCTTCAGGCCTCAATGAGCAGTTCTTC. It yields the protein CASSLGASGLNEQFF.

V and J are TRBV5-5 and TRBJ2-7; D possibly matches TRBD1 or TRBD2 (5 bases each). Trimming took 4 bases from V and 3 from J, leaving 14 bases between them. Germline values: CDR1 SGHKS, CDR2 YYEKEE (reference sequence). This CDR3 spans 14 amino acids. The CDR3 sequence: CASSKEGPFYEQYF. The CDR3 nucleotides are TGTGCCAGCAGCAAAGAGGGGCCGTTCTACGAGCAGTACTTC.

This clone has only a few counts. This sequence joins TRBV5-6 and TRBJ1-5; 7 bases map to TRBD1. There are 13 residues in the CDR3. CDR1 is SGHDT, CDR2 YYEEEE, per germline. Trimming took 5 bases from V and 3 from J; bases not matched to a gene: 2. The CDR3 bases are TGTGCCAGCAGTACAGGGGACAATCAGCCCCAGCATTTT. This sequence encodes CASSTGDNQPQHF.

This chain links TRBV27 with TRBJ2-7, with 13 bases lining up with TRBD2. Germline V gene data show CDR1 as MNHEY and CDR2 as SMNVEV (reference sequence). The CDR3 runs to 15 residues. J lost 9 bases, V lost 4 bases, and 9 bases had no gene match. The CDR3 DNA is TGTGCCAGCAGTTCCCGGACTAGCGGGAGAAAGGGGCAGTACTTC. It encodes CASSSRTSGRKGQYF.

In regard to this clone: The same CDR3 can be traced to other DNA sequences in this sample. The CDR3 nucleotides read TGCAGCGTTGAGGACAGGCTTAACTATGGCTACACCTTC. This codes for CSVEDRLNYGYTF. This chain links TRBV29-1 with TRBJ1-2, with 7 bases identical to TRBD1. V trimming: 3 bases; J trimming: 1 base; junction bases outside the gene matches: 2. From germline, CDR1 is SQVTM and CDR2 ANQGSEA. CDR3 length: 13 residues.